Listed below are T cell receptor beta chains from one sample, sequenced in a study of T-cell reconstitution after alpha-beta-depleted transplantation in children. TCRdb processed the PCR reads anew with MiXCR; each CDR3 protein has one entry. The sample lists nearly 350,000 distinct CDR3 sequences, 16% occurring once. This sample comprised PBMCs, mostly from graft donor cells, obtained 360 days after TCRalphabeta/CD19-depleted stem cell transplant. The receptor source for this set is a male patient between 2 and 10 years old who had a stem cell transplant for acute lymphoblastic leukemia, so the T cells may come from the graft donor. The CDR3 runs from the conserved cysteine through the conserved F or W. Each record gives: CDR3 length, clone size, J gene, D gene, V gene, CDR3 protein, CDR3 DNA. A D gene is named only where the DNA matches it firmly. For some rows the clone size is stated as once, few or many, or as a class when expanded; others skip it.

>12|many|TRBJ2-3|NA|TRBV3-1
CASSQATDTQYF
TGTGCCAGCAGCCAGGCCACAGATACGCAGTATTTT
>16|few|TRBJ2-1|NA|TRBV28
CASSLGTSPGWNEQFF
TGTGCCAGCAGTTTAGGTACATCCCCTGGGTGGAATGAGCAGTTCTTC
>14|NA|TRBJ2-2|NA|TRBV7-2
CASSSAVIFGELFF
TGTGCCAGCAGCTCGGCCGTGATTTTCGGGGAGCTGTTTTTT
>13|many|TRBJ2-7|NA|TRBV7-9
CASSLDLVYEQYF
TGTGCCAGCAGCTTAGACCTAGTCTACGAGCAGTACTTC
>15|few|TRBJ2-7|TRBD2|TRBV7-9
CASSLIGTSYYEQYF
TGTGCCAGCAGCTTAATCGGGACTAGCTACTACGAGCAGTACTTC
>16|NA|TRBJ1-2|TRBD1|TRBV5-1
CASSSGQGAPNYGYTF
TGCGCCAGCAGCTCCGGACAGGGGGCCCCAAACTATGGCTACACCTTC
>15|many|TRBJ2-4|NA|TRBV11-2
CASSLAGVPKNIQYF
TGTGCCAGCAGCTTAGCCGGAGTGCCCAAAAACATTCAGTACTTC
>13|many|TRBJ2-3|NA|TRBV15
CATSRDAQDTQYF
TGTGCCACCAGCAGAGACGCACAGGATACGCAGTATTTT
>11|many|TRBJ2-3|NA|TRBV7-2
CASSTWDTQYF
TGTGCCAGCAGCACATGGGATACGCAGTATTTT
>15|NA|TRBJ1-1|NA|TRBV28
CASSLGGVGGTEAFF
TGTGCCAGCAGTTTGGGGGGGGTGGGAGGCACTGAAGCTTTCTTT
>14|few|TRBJ1-5|NA|TRBV28
CASSPQQVGQPQHF
TGTGCCAGCAGTCCCCAACAAGTCGGTCAGCCCCAGCATTTT